These T cell receptor beta chains were read from a single sample in a study of cytomegalovirus exposure and HLA in healthy donors. Sequencing used immunoSEQ multiplex PCR; TCRdb keeps in-frame clones, though not all of them. This listing includes approximately 110,000 clones. The material sequenced was PBMCs. Receptors originate from a man between 35 and 55 years old in good health and CMV-seronegative. CDR3s include the opening cysteine and the closing phenylalanine or tryptophan.

J gene	V gene	CDR3 protein
TRBJ2-7	TRBV5-1	CASSLAPGQGYEQYF
TRBJ2-3	TRBV2	CASSRGLAGTDTQYF
TRBJ2-5	TRBV6-6	CASSRRTGGLETQYF
TRBJ2-3	TRBV5-6	CASSLLPSGRADTQYF
TRBJ2-5	TRBV7-6	CASSVASGTKETQYF
TRBJ1-1	TRBV6-5	CASSRPSQGGTEAFF
TRBJ2-7	TRBV6-6	CASSYELAGNYEQYF
TRBJ1-2	TRBV28	CATLGGAGYTF
TRBJ1-5	TRBV30	CAWSTGGQGAKAPQHF
TRBJ1-1	TRBV28	CASRDGTPPSEAFF
TRBJ2-7	TRBV6-5	CASSRPARGGYEQYF
TRBJ2-1	TRBV7-6	CASSLATGADNEQFF
TRBJ2-1	TRBV4-1	CASSQVRDSYNEQFF
TRBJ2-2	TRBV11-3	CASSQLKANWNTGELFF
TRBJ1-3	TRBV4-1	CASSQDQYRITGNTIYF
TRBJ1-2	TRBV6-1	CASRPGGGTNYGYTF
TRBJ2-2	TRBV7-2	CASSSSQGVTGELFF
TRBJ1-6	TRBV2	CASSEFGSSYNSPLHF
TRBJ2-5	TRBV5-5	CASSLGRAQETQYF
TRBJ2-1	TRBV19	CASTQGMSDPYNEQFF
TRBJ2-1	TRBV19	CASSVTSGTYNEQFF
TRBJ2-7	TRBV19	CASSIQGAPYEQYF
TRBJ2-7	TRBV2	CASSVARLSYEQYF
TRBJ1-4	TRBV6-1	CASSEVRGQGSEKLFF
TRBJ2-5	TRBV18	CASSPRPTQGETQYF
TRBJ1-3	TRBV9	CASSVDGGPGNTIYF
TRBJ2-7	TRBV11-3	CASSPTGTVYEQYF
TRBJ2-1	TRBV5-4	CAIPGAGPYNEQFF
TRBJ2-7	TRBV30	CAWSDGGLSGSSYEQYF
TRBJ2-1	TRBV2	CASSTPHSGTSGPRHGDEQFF
TRBJ1-2	TRBV5-1	CASSLDRANYGYTF
TRBJ2-7	TRBV9	CASSATSGSSYEQYF
TRBJ1-5	TRBV19	CASSSNTNQPQHF
TRBJ2-1	TRBV10-2	CASSDLGTSGSNNEQFF
TRBJ2-3	TRBV10-3	CAIRRDPGTDTQYF
TRBJ2-5	TRBV5-1	CASSFYSRQGQGTQYF
TRBJ2-7	TRBV27	CASSPVVGGGRDEQYF
TRBJ1-4	TRBV4-1	CASSQQGVFEKLFF
TRBJ1-2	TRBV5-1	CASSLSTDRGVSGYTF
TRBJ2-7	TRBV12-5	CGDSSYEQYF
TRBJ1-2	TRBV4-1	CASSQVAVIYGYTF
TRBJ1-2	TRBV7-9	CASSATGVYGYTF
TRBJ2-1	TRBV6-4	CASSESGGSNNEQFF
TRBJ2-1	TRBV7-2	CASSLAPTSYYNEQFF
TRBJ2-7	TRBV10-3	CAISETAYEQYF
TRBJ2-4	TRBV4-3	CASSQGPGQGLAKNIQYF
TRBJ1-1	TRBV6-5	CASSYSGGIQAFF
TRBJ1-5	TRBV2	CASSESGIGQPQHF
TRBJ2-1	TRBV6-5	CASSYVASGSYNEQFF
TRBJ1-2	TRBV6-1	CASSANRARVGYTF
TRBJ2-1	TRBV7-2	CASSLGTYYEQFF
TRBJ2-7	TRBV5-4	CASSSLAGSSYEQYF
TRBJ2-7	TRBV6-5	CASSPPGLAGSKQYF
TRBJ2-1	TRBV27	CASSLAGTSNRGEQFF
TRBJ2-3	TRBV27	CASSPYYTDTQYF
TRBJ2-7	TRBV7-2	CASSLDGSPYEQYF
TRBJ1-2	TRBV25-1	CASAFRDSGGGYTF
TRBJ1-1	TRBV19	CASSITGVNTEAFF
TRBJ2-5	TRBV5-1	CASRAGTSGPQETQYF
TRBJ1-1	TRBV7-9	CASSWTGGEAFF